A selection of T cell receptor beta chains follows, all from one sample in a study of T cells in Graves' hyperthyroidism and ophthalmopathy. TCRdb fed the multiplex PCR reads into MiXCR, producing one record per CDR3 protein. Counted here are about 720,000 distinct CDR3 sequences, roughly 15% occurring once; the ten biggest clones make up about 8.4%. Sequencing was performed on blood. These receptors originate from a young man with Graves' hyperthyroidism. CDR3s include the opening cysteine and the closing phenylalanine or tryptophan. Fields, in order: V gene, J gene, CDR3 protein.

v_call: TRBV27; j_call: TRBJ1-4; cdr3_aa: CASSSGSNEKLFF
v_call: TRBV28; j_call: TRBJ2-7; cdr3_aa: CASSRPYEQYF
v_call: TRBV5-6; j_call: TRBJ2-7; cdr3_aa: CASSSLPGQGPYEQYF
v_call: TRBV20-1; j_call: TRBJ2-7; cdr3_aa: CSAPKAYEQYF
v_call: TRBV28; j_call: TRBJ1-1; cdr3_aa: CASSLFGTGAANTEAFF
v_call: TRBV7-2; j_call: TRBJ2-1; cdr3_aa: CASSLTGRRLAGTHNEQFF
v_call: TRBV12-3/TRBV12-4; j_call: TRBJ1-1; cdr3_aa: CASSHRDSMNTETFF
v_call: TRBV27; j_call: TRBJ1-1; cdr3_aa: CASSLSRRGRGNTEAFF
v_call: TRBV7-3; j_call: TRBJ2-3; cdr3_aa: CASSLWAPDTQYF
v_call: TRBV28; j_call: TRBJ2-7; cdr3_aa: CASSRPTGFGRDEQYF
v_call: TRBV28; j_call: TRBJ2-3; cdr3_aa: CASSPRRAGTDTQYF
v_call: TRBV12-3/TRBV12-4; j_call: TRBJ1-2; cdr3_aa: CASSRLRVYGYTF
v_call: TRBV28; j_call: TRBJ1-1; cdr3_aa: CASSFDTEAFF
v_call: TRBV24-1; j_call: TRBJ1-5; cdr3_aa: CATSDLGTRQPQHF